These 13 T cell receptor beta chains were all obtained from the same sample, sequenced in a study of blood T cells in healthy people across ages. Primed by a sample-barcoded 5' primer and a J-beta primer mix, a second PCR proceeded for roughly 6 to 12 cycles. TCRdb ran MiXCR on the 5' RACE reads and lists one entry per CDR3 protein. The sample holds around 1.7 million distinct CDR3 sequences, 28% seen once. Sequences were obtained from blood. The origin of the receptors is a woman aged 25 to 39 in good health.

This chain joins TRBV20-1 and TRBJ2-1, with 11 bases that match TRBD2. The CDR3 totals 16 residues. V lost 3 bases to trimming and J lost 10 bases; unmatched junction nucleotides: 14. Germline lookup yields CDR1 DFQATT and CDR2 SNEGSKA (reference sequence). The CDR3 region is CSARPTSGSGQWEQFF. In nucleotides, the CDR3 is TGCAGTGCTAGGCCTACTAGCGGGAGTGGCCAATGGGAGCAGTTCTTC.

Points on this clonotype: This may come from a read error, since a much larger clone is one base off. This rearrangement joins TRBV6-5 to TRBJ2-5, with 7 positions matching TRBD1. The CDR3 totals 15 residues. The J segment lost 5 bases and the V segment lost 5 bases, leaving 11 bases of the junction unmatched. Germline assignment: CDR1 MNHEY and CDR2 SVGAGI. CDR3 in DNA: TGTGCCAGCAGTCCCATAGGGGGCGCCGAGGAGACCCAGTACTTC. It specifies CASSPIGGAEETQYF.

About this clonotype: It may be a read error: a sequence one base away is much more abundant. The chain is built from TRBV6-6 and TRBJ2-3; the D gene is possibly TRBD2 (5 bases). V was clipped by 0 bases and J by 5 bases, with 12 bases between them. CDR1 and CDR2 (germline): MNHNY, SVGAGI (reference sequence). There are 15 residues in the CDR3. The CDR3 DNA reads as TGTGCCAGCAGTTACTCGGGAGAAGGCCTAGATACGCAGTATTTT. Protein product: CASSYSGEGLDTQYF.

This clonotype appeared a single time. The rearrangement joins TRBV7-3 to TRBJ2-1; D unresolved. The CDR3 totals 15 residues. V lost 5 bases, J lost 6 bases, and 17 bases lay in between. Germline assignment: CDR1 SGHTA and CDR2 FQGTGA. CDR3 sequence: CASSPQMGPCNEQFF. The DNA for the CDR3 is TGTGCCAGCAGCCCCCAAATGGGCCCCTGCAATGAGCAGTTCTTC.

This clonotype was counted only a few times. The rearrangement uses TRBV6-2 or TRBV6-3 and TRBJ1-4, with TRBD1 as a possible D gene (5 bases). CDR1 and CDR2 (germline): MNHEY, SVGEGT. CDR3 length equals 14 residues. With 6 bases removed from V and 6 bases from J, the gap between germline ends came to 14 bases. CDR3 amino acids: CASSRTRTDEKLFF. DNA for the CDR3: TGTGCCAGCAGCAGGACAAGAACAGATGAAAAACTGTTTTTT.

The rearrangement links TRBV12-3 or TRBV12-4 to TRBJ1-5, with 12 bases lining up with TRBD1. The CDR3 contains 17 residues. V gave up 6 bases and J gave up 4 bases; unmatched junction bases: 10. The CDR3 nucleotides read TGTGCCAGCAGACCCGGGACAGGGGGCGGGGATAATCAGCCCCAGCATTTT. This sequence encodes CASRPGTGGGDNQPQHF.

This clonotype appeared many times. The chain is built from TRBV6-4 and TRBJ2-3; a weak D match, TRBD2 (7 bases). Germline CDR1 and CDR2: MRHNA and SNTAGT. V lost 4 bases, J lost 1 base, and 15 bases lay in between. The CDR3 covers 16 residues. CDR3 sequence (DNA): TGTGCCAGCAGTGCCTCCAGGGGAGGGGGCACAGATACGCAGTATTTT. It translates to CASSASRGGGTDTQYF.

Many counts were recorded for this clonotype. This chain uses TRBV10-3 with TRBJ2-5; 7 bases match TRBD2. V gave up 10 bases and J gave up 1 base; unmatched junction bases: 6. This CDR3 is 13 amino acids long. The germline V gene has CDR1 ENHRY and CDR2 SYGVKD. The DNA of the CDR3 is TGTGCCACCCGGGGGGACCTCCAAGAGACCCAGTACTTC. This sequence encodes CATRGDLQETQYF.

This clonotype was found a few times. The chain couples TRBV9 to TRBJ2-1, with TRBD2 identical over 9 bases. Germline V gene lookup returns CDR1 SGDLS and CDR2 YYNGEE. This CDR3 comprises 16 residues. Trimming took 0 bases from V and 9 from J; bases not matched to a gene: 10. CDR3 sequence reads: CASSVDPSGRISEQFF. CDR3 bases: TGTGCCAGCAGCGTAGACCCCAGCGGGAGGATCAGTGAGCAGTTCTTC.

On this clonotype: The junction does not match germline at one end; this may be a read error. This rearrangement joins TRBV6-6 to TRBJ2-1, with 8 bases matching TRBD2. The CDR3 contains 15 residues. The germline V gene encodes CDR1 MNHNY and CDR2 SVGAGI (reference sequence). CDR3 sequence (DNA): TGTGCCGGCAGTTACCTCAAGCGGGAGAGGGTTGAGCAGTTCTTC. Its protein product is CAGSYLKRERVEQFF.

With regard to this clonotype: At one end the junction does not follow the germline gene, possibly because of a read error. V gene TRBV3-1 combines with J gene TRBJ2-7, with 7 positions matching TRBD2. The CDR3 contains 17 residues. CDR1 is LGHDT and CDR2 is YNNKEL in the germline V gene (reference sequence). In nucleotides, the CDR3 is TGTGCCAGCAGACAAGCCTTGGGGAGCGGGAACTCCTACGAGCAGTACTTC. This sequence encodes CASRQALGSGNSYEQYF.

Concerning this clonotype: Sequence at one end of the junction differs from germline and may be a read error. J is TRBJ2-3 and V is TRBV7-9, with 10 positions matching TRBD2. Germline V gene sequence: CDR1 SEHNR, CDR2 FQNEAQ (reference sequence). CDR3 length: 16 amino acids. The CDR3 spells CASSTGASGSTGTQYF. DNA of the CDR3: TGTGCCAGCAGCACAGGGGCTAGCGGGAGCACAGGTACGCAGTATTTT.

The J gene is TRBJ2-2, the V gene TRBV20-1; D possibly corresponds to TRBD2 (6 bases). This CDR3 has 14 residues. Trimming stripped 6 bases from V and 3 bases from J, with 14 bases between. Germline V CDR1 and CDR2: DFQATT, SNEGSKA (reference sequence). The CDR3: CSATPGTHTGELFF. In nucleotides, the CDR3 is TGCAGTGCAACACCCGGGACTCACACCGGGGAGCTGTTTTTT.